Reported below is one T cell receptor (beta chain). The antigen is undetermined. The record originates from a study of T cell responses to AZD1222 COVID-19 vaccine. Whole-study findings and limits: Repertoires were collected only later (after the peak T cell response had occurred). Clonal diversity was possibly underestimated, and the donors were mostly white British, with more females.

The germline V gene has CDR1 SGHNT and CDR2 YYREEE (reference sequence). Trimming removed 4 bases from V and 2 bases from J, with 15 bases in between. The CDR3 is 15 amino acids. The protocol was immunoSEQ multiplex PCR, while the TCRdb copy is restricted to in-frame clones and leaves out a portion. The sample has approximately 140,000 clones, 93% seen once. The sequence was collected from an adult in good health. This sequence joins TRBV5-4 and TRBJ2-5; D is possibly TRBD1 or TRBD2 (5 bases each). The material sequenced was peripheral blood, taken on day 0 of AZD1222 vaccination. DNA of the CDR3: TGTGCCAGCAGCACCAAGAGGGACCAACAAGAGACCCAGTACTTC. Amino acid sequence: CASSTKRDQQETQYF.